Listed below are T cell receptor beta chains from one sample, sequenced in a study of CD8+ T cells in alopecia areata. The table came from immunoSEQ multiplex PCR; TCRdb's copy has only in-frame clones and leaves some out. Counted here are about 150,000 clones, 50% to 65% occurring once; the ten biggest clones make up 15% to 20%. The specimen comprised CD8+ T cells sorted from blood, sampled at week 0. These receptors all come from a human donor with alopecia areata. The CDR3 runs from the conserved cysteine through the conserved F or W. The order of the fields is clone size, CDR3 length, J gene, V gene, D gene, CDR3 DNA, CDR3 protein. The D gene is left open where the match is weak. Expanded clones are given a class, and other clones once, few, many or no size at all.

few,16,TRBJ2-7,TRBV11-2,TRBD1,TGTGCCAGCAGCTTAGGGGGGACAGGGGTTAACTACGAGCAGTACTTC,CASSLGGTGVNYEQYF
.,15,TRBJ2-2,TRBV30,.,TGTGCCTGGAGTGTATCCTCGGGACACACCGGGGAGCTGTTTTTT,CAWSVSSGHTGELFF
.,11,TRBJ1-2,TRBV29-1,.,TGCAGCGTTGACGGAGACTATGGCTACACCTTC,CSVDGDYGYTF
few,11,TRBJ1-1,TRBV29-1,.,TGCAGCGTTGAGTGGCAGAAGGGAGCTTTCTTT,CSVEWQKGAFF
.,15,TRBJ1-2,TRBV5-1,.,TGCGCCAGCAGCTTGGACGAGCCGGTCAACTATGGCTACACCTTC,CASSLDEPVNYGYTF
.,15,TRBJ2-1,TRBV30,TRBD2,TGTGCCTGGAGCGCCGGGACTAGCACGTCCAATGAGCAGTTCTTC,CAWSAGTSTSNEQFF
.,16,TRBJ1-6,TRBV7-8,.,TGTGCCAGCAGCTCCAGACTTCCAGTCTATAATTCACCCCTCCACTTT,CASSSRLPVYNSPLHF
few,13,TRBJ1-6,TRBV27,.,TGTGCCAGCAGTTCCGGGAGTAATTCACCCCTCCACTTT,CASSSGSNSPLHF
few,16,TRBJ1-2,TRBV25-1,.,TGTGCCAGCAGAGGGATAAACTCCGGGACATCATATGGCTACACCTTC,CASRGINSGTSYGYTF
.,14,TRBJ1-4,TRBV9,.,TGTGCCAGCAGCGGAGGGGAGAGGAGTGAAAAACTGTTTTTT,CASSGGERSEKLFF
.,15,TRBJ2-7,TRBV7-2,TRBD1,TGTGCCAGCAGCTTAGATCTCCACAGGGGGTACGAGCAGTACTTC,CASSLDLHRGYEQYF
.,15,TRBJ1-1,TRBV7-9,TRBD1,TGTGCCAGCAGCTTGGGGACAGGAGTGAACACTGAAGCTTTCTTT,CASSLGTGVNTEAFF
.,15,TRBJ1-5,TRBV7-2,.,TGTGCCAGCAGCTTAGGCAGGGGTGGCAATCAGCCCCAGCATTTT,CASSLGRGGNQPQHF
.,14,TRBJ2-7,TRBV15,.,TGTGCCACCAGCAGTCGGCAGGGGATAACCGAGCAGTACTTC,CATSSRQGITEQYF
.,14,TRBJ1-1,TRBV2,.,TGTGCCAGCAACGGACTTTCTCCGAACACTGAAGCTTTCTTT,CASNGLSPNTEAFF
.,13,TRBJ2-7,TRBV2,TRBD1,TGTGCCAGCAGCCGGACAGGGAACTCCGAGCAGTACTTC,CASSRTGNSEQYF
few,12,TRBJ1-2,TRBV29-1,.,TGCAGCGCCGCCACCTCGGGGGACGGCTACACCTTC,CSAATSGDGYTF
few,13,TRBJ2-1,TRBV29-1,.,TGCAGCGTTGCTTCCGGGGGCAATAATGAGCAGTTCTTC,CSVASGGNNEQFF
.,13,TRBJ1-6,TRBV30,.,TGTGCCTGGAGCGATAGGGGCGGGTCACCCCTCCACTTT,CAWSDRGGSPLHF
.,13,TRBJ2-7,TRBV7-8,.,TGTGCCAGCAGCCCCTATGGGGGGTTCGAGCAGTACTTC,CASSPYGGFEQYF
.,14,TRBJ2-7,TRBV11-2,.,TGTGCCAGCAGCTTAGACCGTACCACCTACGAGCAGTACTTC,CASSLDRTTYEQYF
.,16,TRBJ2-7,TRBV18,.,TGTGCCAGCTCACCAACGACGTCAGAGGTAACCTACGAGCAGTACTTC,CASSPTTSEVTYEQYF
few,16,TRBJ2-1,TRBV13,.,TGTGCCAGCAGCTTAGGCAAGGGTAGGGCCTACAATGAGCAGTTCTTC,CASSLGKGRAYNEQFF
.,13,TRBJ2-7,TRBV29-1,.,TGCAGCGTTGTGGGGAAGGGAAGGAACGAGCAGTACTTC,CSVVGKGRNEQYF
.,14,TRBJ2-7,TRBV6-1,TRBD1,TGTGCCAGCTCTACGGGACAGGGTTCAAGGGAGCAGTACTTC,CASSTGQGSREQYF
.,15,TRBJ1-4,TRBV5-6,TRBD1,TGTGCCAGCGGCAACGGGACAGGGGGCAGCGAAAAACTGTTTTTT,CASGNGTGGSEKLFF
.,15,TRBJ1-2,TRBV9,.,TGTGCCAGCAGCGAGACCTCGGGGGCGCAGTATGGCTACACCTTC,CASSETSGAQYGYTF
.,13,TRBJ1-5,TRBV10-3,.,TGTGCCATCAGTGATAATAGCAATCAGCCCCAGCATTTT,CAISDNSNQPQHF
few,13,TRBJ2-2,TRBV29-1,TRBD2,TGCAGCGCCAGAGCGGGGGGGCGAGGGGAGCTGTTTTTT,CSARAGGRGELFF
few,14,TRBJ2-7,TRBV11-2,.,TGTGCCAGCAGCTCGGGGGTGGGTTGGCAGGAGCAGTACTTC,CASSSGVGWQEQYF
.,16,TRBJ2-2,TRBV29-1,.,TGCAGCGTTGAAGGTAGGGGCTCGTCGAACACCGGGGAGCTGTTTTTT,CSVEGRGSSNTGELFF
.,14,TRBJ2-4,TRBV2,TRBD2,TGTGCCAGCAGGGGACTAGCGGGCGTAAACATTCAGTACTTC,CASRGLAGVNIQYF
.,14,TRBJ1-5,TRBV6-5,.,TGTGCCAGCGGCGTACAGGGAGGAAATCAGCCCCAGCATTTT,CASGVQGGNQPQHF
.,12,TRBJ2-1,TRBV30,TRBD2,TGTGCCTTAGCGGGGGGAAACAATGAGCAGTTCTTC,CALAGGNNEQFF
.,16,TRBJ1-2,TRBV4-3,TRBD1,TGCGCCAGCAGCCAGGATGACAGGGGGGATAACTATGGCTACACCTTC,CASSQDDRGDNYGYTF
.,13,TRBJ2-7,TRBV6-5,.,TGTGCCAGCAGACTATACCAATCCCACGAGCAGTACTTC,CASRLYQSHEQYF
.,14,TRBJ2-3,TRBV15,TRBD2,TGTGCCACCAGCAGACGGGGGGACACAGATACGCAGTATTTT,CATSRRGDTDTQYF
.,11,TRBJ2-7,TRBV6-6,.,TGTGCCAGCAGGGACGTTTACGAGCAGTACTTC,CASRDVYEQYF
few,14,TRBJ2-5,TRBV5-6,.,TGTGCCAGCTCCCCTTGGGGGTTACAAGAGACCCAGTACTTC,CASSPWGLQETQYF
.,16,TRBJ2-7,TRBV7-2,TRBD2,TGTGCCAGCAGCTCCCCATTGGTAGCGGGGAGATACGAGCAGTACTTC,CASSSPLVAGRYEQYF
once,13,TRBJ1-2,TRBV29-1,.,TGCAGCGTTGAAGACGAAGGGTGGTATGGCTACACCTTC,CSVEDEGWYGYTF
few,13,TRBJ2-7,TRBV27,.,TGTGCCAGCAGTGCCGGGACGGGGTACGAGCAGTACTTC,CASSAGTGYEQYF
.,15,TRBJ2-3,TRBV2,TRBD1,TGTGCCAGCAGTGAGGGACAGGGGGACGCGGATACGCAGTATTTT,CASSEGQGDADTQYF
.,15,TRBJ2-7,TRBV2,.,TGTGCCAGCAGTGAATTCGACAGTACACTTTACGAGCAGTACTTC,CASSEFDSTLYEQYF
.,15,TRBJ2-6,TRBV7-2,.,TGTGCCAGCTCAGACGTTAGGGCCGGGGCCAACGTCCTGACTTTC,CASSDVRAGANVLTF
few,15,TRBJ1-1,TRBV7-9,TRBD1,TGTGCCAGCAGCACCCACCGGGACAGGGGGCTGTTAGCTTTCTTT,CASSTHRDRGLLAFF
.,16,TRBJ2-3,TRBV11-2,.,TGTGCCAGCAGCTTAGATGCCAGGGCTAGCACAGATACGCAGTATTTT,CASSLDARASTDTQYF
few,14,TRBJ1-1,TRBV11-2,.,TGTGCCAGCAGCGGAGGAGAAGCGGGCACTGAAGCTTTCTTT,CASSGGEAGTEAFF
.,18,TRBJ1-1,TRBV7-9,TRBD1,TGTGCCAGCAGCTCCTCGGACAGGGGCCTCCTACCGAACACTGAAGCTTTCTTT,CASSSSDRGLLPNTEAFF
.,13,TRBJ1-1,TRBV15,.,TGTGCCACCAGGCCGAACCTGAACACTGAAGCTTTCTTT,CATRPNLNTEAFF
.,13,TRBJ1-2,TRBV30,.,TGTGCCTGGAGTGTACAGGATTTCTGGGGCTACACCTTC,CAWSVQDFWGYTF
.,11,TRBJ1-2,TRBV20-1,.,TGCAGTGCTCCCTCTCAAAATGGCTACACCTTC,CSAPSQNGYTF